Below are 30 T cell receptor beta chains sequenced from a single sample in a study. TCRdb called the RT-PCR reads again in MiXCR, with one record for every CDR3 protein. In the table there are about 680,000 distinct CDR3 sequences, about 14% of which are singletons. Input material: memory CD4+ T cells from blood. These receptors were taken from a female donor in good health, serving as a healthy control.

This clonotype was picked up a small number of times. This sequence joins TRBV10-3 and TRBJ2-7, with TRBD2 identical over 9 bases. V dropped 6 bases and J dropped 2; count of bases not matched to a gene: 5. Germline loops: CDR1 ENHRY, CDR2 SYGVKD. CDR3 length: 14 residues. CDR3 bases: TGTGCCATCAGGACGACTAGCGGAACCTACGAGCAGTACTTC. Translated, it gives CAIRTTSGTYEQYF.

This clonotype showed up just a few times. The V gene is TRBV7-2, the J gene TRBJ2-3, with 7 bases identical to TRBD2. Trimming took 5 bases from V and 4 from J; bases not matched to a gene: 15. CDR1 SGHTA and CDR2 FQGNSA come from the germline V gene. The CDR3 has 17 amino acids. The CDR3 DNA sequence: TGTGCCAGCAGCATACAGACTAGCCCCGAATTCGCAGATACGCAGTATTTT. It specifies CASSIQTSPEFADTQYF. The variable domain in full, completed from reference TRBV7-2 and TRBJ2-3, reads GAGVSQSPSNKVTEKGKDVELRCDPISGHTALYWYRQSLGQGLEFLIYFQGNSAPDKSGLPSDRFSAERTGGSVSTLTIQRTQQEDSAVYLCASSIQTSPEFADTQYFGPGTRLTVL.

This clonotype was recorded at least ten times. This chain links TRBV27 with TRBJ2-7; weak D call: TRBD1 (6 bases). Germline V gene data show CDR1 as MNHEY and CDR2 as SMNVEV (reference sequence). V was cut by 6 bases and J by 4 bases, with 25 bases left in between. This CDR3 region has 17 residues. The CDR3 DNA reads TGTGCCAGCAGACGTAATCGTCCGGGACAAGGGCGATACGAGCAGTACTTC. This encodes CASRRNRPGQGRYEQYF.

CDR3: CASSLEGSRLSTDTQYF. CDR3 coding DNA: TGTGCCAGCAGCTTAGAAGGTTCGCGGCTTTCCACAGATACGCAGTATTTT. The chain links TRBV7-2 to TRBJ2-3; D gene ambiguous. The V gene's germline CDR1 is SGHTA and CDR2 FQGNSA. This CDR3 spans 17 amino acids. V lost 1 base and J lost 2, with 16 bases in between. Filled out from reference TRBV7-2 and TRBJ2-3, the complete variable domain reads GAGVSQSPSNKVTEKGKDVELRCDPISGHTALYWYRQSLGQGLEFLIYFQGNSAPDKSGLPSDRFSAERTGGSVSTLTIQRTQQEDSAVYLCASSLEGSRLSTDTQYFGPGTRLTVL.

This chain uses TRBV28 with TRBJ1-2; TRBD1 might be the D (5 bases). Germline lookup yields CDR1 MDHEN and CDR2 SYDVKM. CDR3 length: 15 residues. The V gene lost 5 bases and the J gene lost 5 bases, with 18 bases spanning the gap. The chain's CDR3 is CASSPSLGGGYGYTF. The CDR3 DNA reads TGTGCCAGCAGTCCCTCTTTGGGGGGAGGGTATGGCTACACCTTC.

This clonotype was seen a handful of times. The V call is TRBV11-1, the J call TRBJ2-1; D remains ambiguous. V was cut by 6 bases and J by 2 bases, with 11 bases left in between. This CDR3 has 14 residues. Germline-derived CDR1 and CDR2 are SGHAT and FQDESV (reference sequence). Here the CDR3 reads CASSNNRAYNEQFF. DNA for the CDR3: TGTGCCAGCAGTAACAACAGAGCCTACAATGAGCAGTTCTTC.

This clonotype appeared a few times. The CDR3 loop is CASSFSPGAAEAFF. DNA for the CDR3: TGTGCCAGCAGCTTCTCGCCAGGGGCTGCTGAAGCTTTCTTT. The chain is built from TRBV5-5 and TRBJ1-1; tentative D call: TRBD1 (6 bases). Germline CDR1 reads SGHKS; CDR2 reads YYEKEE (reference sequence). The V end lost 2 bases, the J end lost 6 bases, and 14 bases lay between the germline ends. This CDR3 has 14 amino acids. Full variable domain (rest looked up from reference TRBV5-5 and TRBJ1-1): DAGVTQSPTHLIKTRGQQVTLRCSPISGHKSVSWYQQVLGQGPQFIFQYYEKEERGRGNFPDRFSARQFPNYSSELNVNALLLGDSALYLCASSFSPGAAEAFFGQGTRLTVV.

The CDR3 DNA follows: TGTGCCAGCAGTGAATCTTACAATGAGCAGTTCTTC. Residues: CASSESYNEQFF. The chain couples TRBV25-1 to TRBJ2-1; D ambiguous. Trimming cost V 1 base and J 4 bases, with 2 bases left between them. The length of the CDR3 is 12 residues. Germline V gene sequence: CDR1 MGHDK, CDR2 SYGVNS.

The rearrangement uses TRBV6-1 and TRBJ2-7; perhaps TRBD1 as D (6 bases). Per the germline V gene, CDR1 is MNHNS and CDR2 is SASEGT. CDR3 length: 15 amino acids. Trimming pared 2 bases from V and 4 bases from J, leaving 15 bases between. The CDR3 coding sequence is TGTGCCAGCAGTGAATACGACAGGCCCAATTACGAGCAGTACTTC. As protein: CASSEYDRPNYEQYF.

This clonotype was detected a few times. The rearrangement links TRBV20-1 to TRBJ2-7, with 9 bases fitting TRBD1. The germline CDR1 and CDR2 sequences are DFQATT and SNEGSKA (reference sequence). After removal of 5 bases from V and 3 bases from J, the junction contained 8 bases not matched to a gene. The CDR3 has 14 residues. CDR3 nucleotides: TGCAGTGCTCACAAGAGACAGGGGGGCTACGAGCAGTACTTC. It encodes CSAHKRQGGYEQYF.

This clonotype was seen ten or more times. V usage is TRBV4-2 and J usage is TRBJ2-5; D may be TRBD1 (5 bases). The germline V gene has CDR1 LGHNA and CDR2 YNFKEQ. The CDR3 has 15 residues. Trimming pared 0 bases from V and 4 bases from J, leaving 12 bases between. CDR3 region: CASSQDQGQRETQYF. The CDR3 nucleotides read TGTGCCAGCAGCCAAGATCAAGGACAACGAGAGACCCAGTACTTC.

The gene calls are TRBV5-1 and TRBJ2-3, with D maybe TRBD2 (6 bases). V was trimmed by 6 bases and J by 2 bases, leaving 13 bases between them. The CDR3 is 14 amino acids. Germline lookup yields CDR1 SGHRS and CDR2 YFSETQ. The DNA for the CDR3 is TGCGCCAGCATGCGAGGCGGGGCCACAGATACGCAGTATTTT. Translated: CASMRGGATDTQYF.

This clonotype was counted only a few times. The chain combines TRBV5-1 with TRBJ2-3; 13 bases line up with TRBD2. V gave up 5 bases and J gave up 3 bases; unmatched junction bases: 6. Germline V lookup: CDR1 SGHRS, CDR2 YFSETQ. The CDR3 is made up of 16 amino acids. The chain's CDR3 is CASSYGLAGATDTQYF. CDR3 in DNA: TGCGCCAGCAGTTATGGACTAGCGGGAGCAACAGATACGCAGTATTTT.

For the CDR3, the DNA is TGCGCCAGCAGCCAAGCCGCGGGCCCCACAGATACGCAGTATTTT. Residues: CASSQAAGPTDTQYF. This rearrangement joins TRBV4-3 to TRBJ2-3; weak D call: TRBD2 (5 bases). The CDR3 is 15 amino acids. Trimming took off 1 base at V and 2 bases at J, with 10 bases between the two ends. CDR1 and CDR2 from the germline V gene are LGHNA and YSLEER.

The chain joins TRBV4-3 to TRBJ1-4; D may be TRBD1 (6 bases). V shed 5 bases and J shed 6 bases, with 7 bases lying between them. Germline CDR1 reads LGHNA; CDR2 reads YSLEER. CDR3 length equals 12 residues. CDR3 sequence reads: CASSAGDEKLFF. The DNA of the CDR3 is TGCGCCAGCAGCGCAGGGGATGAAAAACTGTTTTTT.

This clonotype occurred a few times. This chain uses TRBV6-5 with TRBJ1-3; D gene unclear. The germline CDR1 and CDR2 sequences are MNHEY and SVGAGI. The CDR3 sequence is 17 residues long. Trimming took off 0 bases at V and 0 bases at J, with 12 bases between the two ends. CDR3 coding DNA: TGTGCCAGCAGTTACTCCAGCAGTTCTACCTCTGGAAACACCATATATTTT. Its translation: CASSYSSSSTSGNTIYF.

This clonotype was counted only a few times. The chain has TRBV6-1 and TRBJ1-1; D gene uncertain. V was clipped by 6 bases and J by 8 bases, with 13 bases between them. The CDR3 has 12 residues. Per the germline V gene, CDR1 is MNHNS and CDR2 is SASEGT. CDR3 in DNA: TGTGCCAGCAGCGTCTTCGGGCGCGAAGCTTTCTTT. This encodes CASSVFGREAFF.

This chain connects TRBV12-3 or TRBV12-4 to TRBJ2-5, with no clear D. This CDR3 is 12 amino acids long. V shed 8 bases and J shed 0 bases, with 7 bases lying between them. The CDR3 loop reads CASPRYQETQYF. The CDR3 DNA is TGTGCCAGCCCCAGGTACCAAGAGACCCAGTACTTC.

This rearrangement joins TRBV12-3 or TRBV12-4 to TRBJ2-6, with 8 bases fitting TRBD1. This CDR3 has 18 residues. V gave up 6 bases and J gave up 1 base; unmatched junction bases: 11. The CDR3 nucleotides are TGTGCCAGCAGACGCCGACAGGGGCTGAGTTCTGGGGCCAACGTCCTGACTTTC. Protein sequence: CASRRRQGLSSGANVLTF.

CDR3 DNA sequence: TGCGCCAGCAGCTTGGCATATGGCGGCCCTAGCACAGATACGCAGTATTTT. Translation gives CASSLAYGGPSTDTQYF. The chain joins TRBV5-1 to TRBJ2-3; unclear D gene. This CDR3 region has 17 residues. Germline V CDR1 and CDR2: SGHRS, YFSETQ. V gave up 0 bases and J gave up 0 bases, with 14 bases separating them.

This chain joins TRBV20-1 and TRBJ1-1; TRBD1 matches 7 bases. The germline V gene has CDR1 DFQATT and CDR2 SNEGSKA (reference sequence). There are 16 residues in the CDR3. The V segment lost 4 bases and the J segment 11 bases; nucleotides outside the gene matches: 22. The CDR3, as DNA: TGCAGTGCTAACGAGCCCATAGGGGGCAGATTAAACGCGGCTTTCTTT. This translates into CSANEPIGGRLNAAFF.

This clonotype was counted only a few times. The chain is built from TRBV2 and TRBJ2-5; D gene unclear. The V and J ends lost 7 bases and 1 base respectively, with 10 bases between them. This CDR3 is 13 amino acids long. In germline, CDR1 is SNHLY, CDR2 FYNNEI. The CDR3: CASKMWSQETQYF. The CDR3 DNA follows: TGTGCCAGCAAGATGTGGAGCCAAGAGACCCAGTACTTC.

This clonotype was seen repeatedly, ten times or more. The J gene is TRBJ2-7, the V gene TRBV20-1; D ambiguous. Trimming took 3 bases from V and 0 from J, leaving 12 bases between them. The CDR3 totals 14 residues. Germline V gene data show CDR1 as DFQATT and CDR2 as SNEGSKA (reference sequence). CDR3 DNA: TGCAGTGCTAGTACCCCTAGGAGCTCCTACGAGCAGTACTTC. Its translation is CSASTPRSSYEQYF.

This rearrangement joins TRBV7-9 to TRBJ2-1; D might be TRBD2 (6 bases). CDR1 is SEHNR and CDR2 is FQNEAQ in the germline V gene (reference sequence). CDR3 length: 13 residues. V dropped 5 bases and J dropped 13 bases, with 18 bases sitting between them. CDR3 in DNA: TGTGCCAGCAGCCTCGACCGGGACTCCTCACAGTTCTTC. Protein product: CASSLDRDSSQFF.

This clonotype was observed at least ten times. DNA of the CDR3: TGTGCCACCAAAGGTGCTAGCGAGTGCGAGACCCAGTACTTC. Encoded protein: CATKGASECETQYF. The genes are TRBV27 and TRBJ2-5; D is perhaps TRBD2 (6 bases). The germline CDR1 and CDR2 sequences are MNHEY and SMNVEV (reference sequence). Deletions cut 10 bases from V and 5 bases from J, with 20 bases between. This CDR3 has 14 amino acids.

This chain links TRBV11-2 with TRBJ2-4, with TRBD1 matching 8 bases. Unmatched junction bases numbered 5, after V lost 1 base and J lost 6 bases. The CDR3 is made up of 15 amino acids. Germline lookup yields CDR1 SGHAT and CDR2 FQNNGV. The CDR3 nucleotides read TGTGCCAGCAGCTTAGGGCAGGGGGCAAGAAACATTCAGTACTTC. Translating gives CASSLGQGARNIQYF.

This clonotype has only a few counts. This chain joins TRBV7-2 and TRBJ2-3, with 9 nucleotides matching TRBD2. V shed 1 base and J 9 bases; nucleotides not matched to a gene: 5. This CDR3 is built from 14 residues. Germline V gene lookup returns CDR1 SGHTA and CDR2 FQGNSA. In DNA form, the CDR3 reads TGTGCCAGCAGCTTAGGTAGCGGGAGTTCGACGCAGTATTTT. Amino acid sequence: CASSLGSGSSTQYF. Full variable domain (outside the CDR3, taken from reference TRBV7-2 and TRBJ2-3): GAGVSQSPSNKVTEKGKDVELRCDPISGHTALYWYRQSLGQGLEFLIYFQGNSAPDKSGLPSDRFSAERTGGSVSTLTIQRTQQEDSAVYLCASSLGSGSSTQYFGPGTRLTVL.

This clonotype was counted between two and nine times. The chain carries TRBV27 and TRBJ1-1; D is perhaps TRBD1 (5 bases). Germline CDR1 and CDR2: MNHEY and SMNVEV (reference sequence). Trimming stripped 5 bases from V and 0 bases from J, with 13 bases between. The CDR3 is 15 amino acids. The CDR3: CASSPFIGVNTEAFF. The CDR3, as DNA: TGTGCCAGCAGTCCGTTTATAGGGGTGAACACTGAAGCTTTCTTT.

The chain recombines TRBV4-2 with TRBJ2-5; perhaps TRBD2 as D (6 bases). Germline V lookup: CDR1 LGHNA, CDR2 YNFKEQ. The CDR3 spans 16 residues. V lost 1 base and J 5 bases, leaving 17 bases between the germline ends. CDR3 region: CASSQAPLGGVETQYF. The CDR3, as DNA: TGTGCCAGCAGCCAAGCTCCCCTGGGGGGAGTGGAGACCCAGTACTTC.

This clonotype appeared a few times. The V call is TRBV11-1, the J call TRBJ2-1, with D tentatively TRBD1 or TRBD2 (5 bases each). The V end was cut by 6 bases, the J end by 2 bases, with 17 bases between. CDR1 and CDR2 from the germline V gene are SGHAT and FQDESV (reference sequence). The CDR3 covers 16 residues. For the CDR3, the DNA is TGTGCCAGCAGTAATGTGGGGACGCCTCCCTACAATGAGCAGTTCTTC. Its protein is CASSNVGTPPYNEQFF.